The T cell receptor (beta chain) under discussion was sequenced for a study of cytomegalovirus exposure and HLA in healthy donors. Study at large: Of several hundred genotyped donors, approximately 80% clustered with self-reported Caucasian donors.

On this clone itself: What it recognizes is unknown.

Study-level findings and limits: For most TCR beta V segments, an earlier analysis put the productive rate at about 90% or about 30% of the time. The study had only CMV serostatus as immune exposure information.

The CDR3 is made up of 14 amino acids. V trimming: 3 bases; J trimming: 7 bases; junction bases outside the gene matches: 9. Germline values: CDR1 MDHEN, CDR2 SYDVKM. Primers: 60 Vbeta forward and 13 Jbeta reverse. Here immunoSEQ multiplex PCR was the method, and the copy in TCRdb shows in-frame clones only, minus some. The sample comprises 100,000 to 120,000 clones, over 65% of which are singletons, and nearly 2.5% rests with the top ten. The J gene is TRBJ2-7, the V gene TRBV28, with 7 nucleotides matching TRBD1. Sequencing used PBMCs. The sequence derives from a woman between 18 and 30 years old in good health and CMV-seronegative. The CDR3 DNA reads TGTGCCAGCAGTTTCCCGGGACAGCCTATGGAGCAGTACTTC. This translates into CASSFPGQPMEQYF.